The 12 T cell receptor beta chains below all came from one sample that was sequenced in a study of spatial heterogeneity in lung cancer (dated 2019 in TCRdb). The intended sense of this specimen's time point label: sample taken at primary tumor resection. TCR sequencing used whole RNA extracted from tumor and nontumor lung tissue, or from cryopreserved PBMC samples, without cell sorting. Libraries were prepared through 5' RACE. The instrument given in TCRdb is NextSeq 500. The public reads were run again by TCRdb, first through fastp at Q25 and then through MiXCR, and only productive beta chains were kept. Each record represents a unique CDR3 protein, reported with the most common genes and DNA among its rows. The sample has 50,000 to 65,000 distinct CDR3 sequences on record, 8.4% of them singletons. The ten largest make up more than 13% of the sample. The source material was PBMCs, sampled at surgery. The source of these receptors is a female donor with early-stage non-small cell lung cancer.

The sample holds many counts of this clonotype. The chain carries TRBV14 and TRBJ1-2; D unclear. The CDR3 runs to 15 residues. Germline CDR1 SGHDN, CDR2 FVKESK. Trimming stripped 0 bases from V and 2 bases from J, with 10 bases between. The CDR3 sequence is CASSQDHEWNYGYTF. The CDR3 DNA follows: TGTGCCAGCAGCCAAGATCACGAGTGGAACTATGGCTACACCTTC.

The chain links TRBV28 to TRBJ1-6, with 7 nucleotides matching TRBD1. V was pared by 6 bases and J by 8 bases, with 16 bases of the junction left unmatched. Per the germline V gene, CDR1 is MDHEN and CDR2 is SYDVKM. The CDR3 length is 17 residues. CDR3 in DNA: TGTGCCAGCAGCCAGGGGGTTTCCACAGGGTTTGATTCACCCCTCCACTTT. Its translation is CASSQGVSTGFDSPLHF.

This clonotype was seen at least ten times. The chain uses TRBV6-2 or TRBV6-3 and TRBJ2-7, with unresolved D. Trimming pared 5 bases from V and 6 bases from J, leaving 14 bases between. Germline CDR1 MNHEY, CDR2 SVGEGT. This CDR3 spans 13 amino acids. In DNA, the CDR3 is TGTGCCAGCAGTCTCCGGCTCGCCGGCGAGCAGTACTTC. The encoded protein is CASSLRLAGEQYF.

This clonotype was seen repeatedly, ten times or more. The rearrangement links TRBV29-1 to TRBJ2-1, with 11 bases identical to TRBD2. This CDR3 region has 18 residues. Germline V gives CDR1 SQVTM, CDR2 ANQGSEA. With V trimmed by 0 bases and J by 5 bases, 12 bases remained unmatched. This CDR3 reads CSVEDYTSGRFLHNEQFF. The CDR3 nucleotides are TGCAGCGTTGAAGATTACACTAGCGGGAGATTCTTGCACAATGAGCAGTTCTTC.

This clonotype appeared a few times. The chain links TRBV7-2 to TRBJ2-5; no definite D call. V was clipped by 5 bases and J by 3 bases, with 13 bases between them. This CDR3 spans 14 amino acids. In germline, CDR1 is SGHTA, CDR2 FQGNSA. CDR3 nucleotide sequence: TGTGCCAGCAGCCTATCCGTGGCTAAAGAGACCCAGTACTTC. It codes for CASSLSVAKETQYF.

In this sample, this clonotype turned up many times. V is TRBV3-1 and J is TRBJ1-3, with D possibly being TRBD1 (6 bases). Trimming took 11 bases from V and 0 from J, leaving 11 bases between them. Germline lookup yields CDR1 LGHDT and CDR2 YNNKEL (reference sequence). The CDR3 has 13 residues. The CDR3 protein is CACRQDSGNTIYF. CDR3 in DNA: TGTGCCTGTCGACAGGACTCTGGAAACACCATATATTTT.

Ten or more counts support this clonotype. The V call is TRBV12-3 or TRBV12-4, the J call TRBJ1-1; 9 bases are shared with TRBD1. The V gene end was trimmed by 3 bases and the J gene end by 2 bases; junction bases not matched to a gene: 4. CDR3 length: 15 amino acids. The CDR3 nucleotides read TGTGCCAGCAGTTTGGGGGACAGGGTTAACACTGAAGCTTTCTTT. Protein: CASSLGDRVNTEAFF.

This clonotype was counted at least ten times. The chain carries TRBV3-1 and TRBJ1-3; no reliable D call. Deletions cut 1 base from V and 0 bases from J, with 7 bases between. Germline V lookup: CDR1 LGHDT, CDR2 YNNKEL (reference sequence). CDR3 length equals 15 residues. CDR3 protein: CASSQVRDSGNTIYF. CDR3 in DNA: TGTGCCAGCAGCCAAGTGCGGGACTCTGGAAACACCATATATTTT.

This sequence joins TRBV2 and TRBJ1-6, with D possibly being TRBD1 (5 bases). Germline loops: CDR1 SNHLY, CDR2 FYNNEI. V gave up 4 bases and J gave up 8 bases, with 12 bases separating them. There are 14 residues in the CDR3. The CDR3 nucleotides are TGTGCCAGCAGTGTCGGTCAGGGTTATTCACCCCTCCACTTT. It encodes CASSVGQGYSPLHF. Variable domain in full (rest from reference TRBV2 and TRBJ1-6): EPEVTQTPSHQVTQMGQEVILRCVPISNHLYFYWYRQILGQKVEFLVSFYNNEISEKSEIFDDQFSVERPDGSNFTLKIRSTKLEDSAMYFCASSVGQGYSPLHFGNGTRLTVT.

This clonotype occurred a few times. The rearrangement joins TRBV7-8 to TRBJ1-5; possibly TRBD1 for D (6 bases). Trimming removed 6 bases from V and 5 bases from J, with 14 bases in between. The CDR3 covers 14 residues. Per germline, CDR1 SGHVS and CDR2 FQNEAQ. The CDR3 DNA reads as TGTGCCAGCAGGTCCGGGGGCCTTCATCAGCCCCAGCATTTT. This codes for CASRSGGLHQPQHF.

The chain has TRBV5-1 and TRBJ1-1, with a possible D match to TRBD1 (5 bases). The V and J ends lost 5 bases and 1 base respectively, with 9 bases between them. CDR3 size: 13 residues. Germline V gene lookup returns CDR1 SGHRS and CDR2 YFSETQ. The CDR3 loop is CASSKGRNTEAFF. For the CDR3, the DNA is TGCGCCAGCAGTAAGGGGAGGAACACTGAAGCTTTCTTT.

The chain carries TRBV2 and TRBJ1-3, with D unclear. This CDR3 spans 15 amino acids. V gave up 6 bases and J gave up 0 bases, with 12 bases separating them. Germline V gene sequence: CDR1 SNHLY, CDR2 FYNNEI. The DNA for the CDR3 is TGTGCCAGCAGCCTACTAGCGGGCTCTGGAAACACCATATATTTT. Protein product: CASSLLAGSGNTIYF.